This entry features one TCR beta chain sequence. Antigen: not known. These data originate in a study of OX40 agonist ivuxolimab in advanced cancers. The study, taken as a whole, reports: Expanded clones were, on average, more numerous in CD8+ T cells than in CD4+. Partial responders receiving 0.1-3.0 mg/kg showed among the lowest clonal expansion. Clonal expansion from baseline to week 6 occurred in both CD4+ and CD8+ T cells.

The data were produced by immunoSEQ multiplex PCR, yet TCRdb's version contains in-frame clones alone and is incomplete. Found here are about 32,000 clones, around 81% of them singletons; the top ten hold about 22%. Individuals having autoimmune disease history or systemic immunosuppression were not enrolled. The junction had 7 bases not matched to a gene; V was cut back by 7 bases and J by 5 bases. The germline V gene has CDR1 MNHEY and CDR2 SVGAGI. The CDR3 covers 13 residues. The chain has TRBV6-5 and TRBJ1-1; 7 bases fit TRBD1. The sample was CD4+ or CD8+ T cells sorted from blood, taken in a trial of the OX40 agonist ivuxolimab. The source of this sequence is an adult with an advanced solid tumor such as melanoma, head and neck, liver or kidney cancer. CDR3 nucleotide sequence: TGTGCCAGCACCCGACAGGGACGTACTGAAGCTTTCTTT. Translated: CASTRQGRTEAFF.